This T cell receptor beta chain was profiled in a study of shared clonotypes between healthy human individuals. Sequenced by immunoSEQ multiplex PCR; TCRdb stores in-frame clones only, minus some. The sample contains about 2 million clones, about 95% of which appear only once. CDR1 and CDR2 (germline): MNHEY, SMNVEV (reference sequence). There are 14 residues in the CDR3. J lost 4 bases, V lost 9 bases, and 10 bases had no gene match. Naive CD8 populations comprised CD45RO-negative cells positively selected for CCR7, excluding terminally differentiated effector memory CD45RA+ cells. V is TRBV27 and J is TRBJ2-5, with 8 bases fitting TRBD1. The sample taken for sequencing was naive CD8+ T cells sorted from blood. The source of this sequence is a man younger than 30 in good health. This CDR3 reads CASSRGHLGETQYF. DNA of the CDR3: TGTGCCAGTAGCAGGGGGCATTTAGGAGAGACCCAGTACTTC.